The 12 T cell receptor beta chains below were found in one sample sequenced in a study of shared clonotypes between healthy human individuals. Positively selected for CCR7, the CD45RO-negative cells used as naive CD8 cells excluded terminally differentiated effector memory CD45RA+ cells. Profiling relied on immunoSEQ multiplex PCR, and the TCRdb table lists in-frame clones only, not all of them. The sample lists roughly 2.1 million clones, about 93% occurring once. Sequenced sample: naive CD8+ T cells from PBMCs. The receptors were sampled from a man younger than 35 in good health. Some clones in this sample may be carry-over from other donors' samples.

The rearrangement uses TRBV7-2 and TRBJ2-5; 12 bases line up with TRBD2. Trimming removed 4 bases from V and 4 bases from J; junction bases left unmatched: 4. Germline V CDR1 and CDR2: SGHTA, FQGNSA. This CDR3 is 15 amino acids long. The CDR3 DNA reads as TGTGCCAGCAGCTCTCCGGGACTAGCGGGAGAGACCCAGTACTTC. It specifies CASSSPGLAGETQYF.

The chain joins TRBV5-6 to TRBJ2-2, with D possibly TRBD1 on 5 matching bases. Germline assignment: CDR1 SGHDT and CDR2 YYEEEE. The CDR3 length is 18 residues. Trimming stripped 4 bases from V and 0 bases from J, with 19 bases between. The CDR3 spells CASSRPGGQIANTGELFF. In nucleotides, the CDR3 is TGTGCCAGCAGCCGCCCTGGTGGACAAATAGCGAACACCGGGGAGCTGTTTTTT.

The chain combines TRBV12-5 with TRBJ2-5, with D uncertain. The CDR3 contains 13 residues. The germline CDR1 and CDR2 sequences are LGHNT and FRNRAP. V was clipped by 3 bases and J by 4 bases, with 9 bases between them. This CDR3 reads CASGFGPSETQYF. DNA of the CDR3: TGTGCTAGTGGTTTCGGACCGTCAGAGACCCAGTACTTC.

The rearrangement joins TRBV6-5 to TRBJ2-2; D may be TRBD1 (6 bases). The germline V and J ends were trimmed by 8 bases and 0 bases, with 10 bases remaining between them. The CDR3 length is 14 residues. Germline V gives CDR1 MNHEY, CDR2 SVGAGI. In DNA, the CDR3 is TGTGCCAGCGAAGGACAGTCGAACACCGGGGAGCTGTTTTTT. Translation: CASEGQSNTGELFF.

The chain links TRBV7-9 to TRBJ2-3; maybe TRBD2 (6 bases). Germline values: CDR1 SEHNR, CDR2 FQNEAQ (reference sequence). This CDR3 is 14 amino acids long. Trimming cost V 7 bases and J 4 bases, with 15 bases left between them. The CDR3 sequence is CASNWRDQADTQYF. CDR3 nucleotides: TGTGCCAGCAACTGGCGGGATCAGGCAGATACGCAGTATTTT.

V and J are TRBV11-2 and TRBJ2-3, with a possible D match to TRBD1 (6 bases). The CDR3 loop spans 13 amino acids. V gave up 3 bases and J gave up 6 bases, with 10 bases separating them. In germline, CDR1 is SGHAT, CDR2 FQNNGV. The CDR3, as DNA: TGTGCCAGCAGCTTCACAGGGTTCGATACGCAGTATTTT. Protein: CASSFTGFDTQYF.

This clone was observed a handful of times. The genes are TRBV9 and TRBJ1-2; 10 bases fit TRBD1. The V and J ends lost 7 bases and 1 base, in that order; junction bases with no gene match: 13. Germline lookup yields CDR1 SGDLS and CDR2 YYNGEE. The CDR3 has 17 amino acids. The CDR3 region has the DNA TGTGCCAGCTCCTCCCCCCGGGACAGGGGAGATAACTATGGCTACACCTTC. Protein: CASSSPRDRGDNYGYTF.

The chain recombines TRBV30 with TRBJ2-7, with 11 bases that match TRBD2. The germline gives CDR1 GTSNPN, CDR2 SVGIG (reference sequence). This CDR3 comprises 15 residues. Unmatched junction bases numbered 4, after V lost 1 base and J lost 2 bases. The CDR3 nucleotides are TGTGCCTGGAGTGAGCTAGCGGGAGGACCCTACGAGCAGTACTTC. Protein: CAWSELAGGPYEQYF.

The chain uses TRBV27 and TRBJ2-1; TRBD2 matches 9 bases. The CDR3 has 17 residues. With 6 bases clipped from V and 0 bases from J, the junction kept 9 bases outside the gene matches. The germline CDR1 and CDR2 sequences are MNHEY and SMNVEV (reference sequence). The CDR3 sequence: CASRTRAGGSSYNEQFF. The CDR3 nucleotides read TGTGCCAGCAGGACCAGAGCGGGGGGCAGCTCCTACAATGAGCAGTTCTTC.

A single count supports this clone. The J gene is TRBJ2-1, the V gene TRBV27; perhaps TRBD2 as D (6 bases). The V end lost 2 bases, the J end lost 7 bases, and 12 bases lay between the germline ends. This CDR3 region has 14 residues. Germline V lookup: CDR1 MNHEY, CDR2 SMNVEV (reference sequence). CDR3 DNA sequence: TGTGCCAGCAGTTTAACGGGAGTGGGGAATGAGCAGTTCTTC. Its translation is CASSLTGVGNEQFF.

The CDR3 DNA sequence: TGCGCCAGCAGTGAGTCGGGGGGGCCGATCACAGATACGCAGTATTTT. Protein product: CASSESGGPITDTQYF. The chain employs TRBV10-1 and TRBJ2-3, with D maybe TRBD2 (7 bases). In germline, CDR1 is WNHNN, CDR2 SYGVQD (reference sequence). The CDR3 length is 16 residues. The germline V and J ends were trimmed by 0 bases and 2 bases, with 12 bases remaining between them.

V usage is TRBV7-6 and J usage is TRBJ2-3; D not resolved. Germline-derived CDR1 and CDR2 are SGHVS and FNYEAQ. V was clipped by 5 bases and J by 3 bases, with 15 bases between them. The CDR3 sequence is 15 residues long. CDR3 bases: TGTGCCAGCAGCCGATACCGGATCGGTACAGATACGCAGTATTTT. Translation: CASSRYRIGTDTQYF.